These 25 T cell receptor beta chains were sequenced from one sample in a study of blood T cell repertoires in COVID-19. Clones were sequenced by immunoSEQ multiplex PCR, and TCRdb holds only the in-frame ones, with some missing. This table has more than 95,000 clones, around 80% appearing once. The sample taken for sequencing was peripheral blood. These receptor sequences come from a man aged 25 to 40 with COVID-19, enrolled during active disease.

This sequence joins TRBV5-5 and TRBJ2-1; D is unclear. This CDR3 comprises 15 residues. Trimming removed 3 bases from V and 0 bases from J, with 10 bases in between. CDR1 and CDR2 from the germline V gene are SGHKS and YYEKEE (reference sequence). The CDR3 spells CASSSPASSYNEQFF. CDR3 in DNA: TGTGCCAGCAGCTCCCCAGCGAGCTCCTACAATGAGCAGTTCTTC. The full variable domain, completed using reference TRBV5-5 and TRBJ2-1, is DAGVTQSPTHLIKTRGQQVTLRCSPISGHKSVSWYQQVLGQGPQFIFQYYEKEERGRGNFPDRFSARQFPNYSSELNVNALLLGDSALYLCASSSPASSYNEQFFGPGTRLTVL.

The chain is built from TRBV29-1 and TRBJ1-2, with 8 bases matching TRBD1. CDR1 and CDR2 (germline): SQVTM, ANQGSEA. V shed 0 bases and J 5 bases; nucleotides not matched to a gene: 11. The CDR3 loop spans 16 amino acids. In nucleotides, the CDR3 is TGCAGCGTTGAAGATCTTGGAACAGGGGGTGGGTATGGCTACACCTTC. This encodes CSVEDLGTGGGYGYTF.

This sequence joins TRBV4-1 and TRBJ1-4; D gene ambiguous. Trimming took 6 bases from V and 11 from J, leaving 19 bases between them. The germline gives CDR1 MGHRA, CDR2 YSYEKL. The CDR3 loop spans 14 amino acids. CDR3 sequence: CASRPILGGQKLFF. DNA for the CDR3: TGCGCCAGCAGGCCGATCTTGGGAGGGCAGAAACTGTTTTTT.

The J gene is TRBJ1-5, the V gene TRBV7-8; 7 nucleotides agree with TRBD1. V dropped 5 bases and J dropped 9; count of bases not matched to a gene: 7. This CDR3 region has 13 residues. Germline CDR1 SGHVS, CDR2 FQNEAQ. This CDR3 reads CASSSDRVGPQHF. The CDR3 bases are TGTGCCAGCAGCAGCGACAGGGTTGGGCCCCAGCATTTT.

The DNA for the CDR3 is TGTGCCAGCAGTTTAAGGGGGATTGCAACTAATGAAAAACTGTTTTTT. This translates into CASSLRGIATNEKLFF. This rearrangement joins TRBV27 to TRBJ1-4, with D tentatively TRBD1 (6 bases). Trimming removed 2 bases from V and 0 bases from J, with 10 bases in between. Germline-derived CDR1 and CDR2 are MNHEY and SMNVEV (reference sequence). The CDR3 sequence is 16 residues long.

This clone was recorded only once. The chain couples TRBV27 to TRBJ2-7; TRBD2 aligns across 9 bases. The CDR3 is made up of 14 amino acids. Germline values: CDR1 MNHEY, CDR2 SMNVEV (reference sequence). With 7 bases clipped from V and 2 bases from J, the junction kept 6 bases outside the gene matches. This CDR3 is CASIAGEEAYEQYF. In nucleotides, the CDR3 is TGTGCCAGCATAGCGGGAGAGGAGGCCTACGAGCAGTACTTC.

V usage is TRBV4-3 and J usage is TRBJ1-4; D is undetermined. Germline CDR1 reads LGHNA; CDR2 reads YSLEER. Deletions cut 3 bases from V and 4 bases from J, with 18 bases between. The CDR3 runs 17 residues. CDR3 nucleotide sequence: TGCGCCAGCAGCCAGGCTGAAGGGAGGCTTCATAATGAAAAACTGTTTTTT. Protein product: CASSQAEGRLHNEKLFF.

The genes are TRBV3-1 (or the pseudogene TRBV3-2) and TRBJ1-2, with D possibly TRBD1 on 6 matching bases. V was cut by 3 bases and J by 1 base, with 12 bases left in between. The length of the CDR3 is 15 residues. Germline V gene lookup returns CDR1 LGHDT and CDR2 YNNKEL (reference sequence). CDR3 nucleotide sequence: TGTGCCAGCAGCCACCAACAGGGAAATAACTATGGCTACACCTTC. This translates into CASSHQQGNNYGYTF.

The chain employs TRBV4-3 and TRBJ1-2; 11 bases fit TRBD1. From germline, CDR1 is LGHNA and CDR2 YSLEER. The trim removed 1 base at V and 11 bases at J, leaving 9 bases unmatched. The CDR3 extends over 15 amino acids. The CDR3 region has the DNA TGCGCCAGCAGCCAAGGCGGACAGGGGGCCTTTAAATACACCTTC. This gives the protein CASSQGGQGAFKYTF.

J is TRBJ1-5 and V is TRBV7-2, with 10 bases aligning to TRBD1. Trimming cost V 8 bases and J 4 bases; bases outside gene matches: 8. The CDR3 loop spans 15 amino acids. The germline V gene has CDR1 SGHTA and CDR2 FQGNSA. The CDR3 DNA reads TGTGCCAGCGCGACAGGGGGCGCGAATAATCAGCCCCAGCATTTT. It codes for CASATGGANNQPQHF.

V is TRBV10-3 and J is TRBJ2-5; D might be TRBD2 (5 bases). This CDR3 spans 15 amino acids. V dropped 10 bases and J dropped 5 bases, with 23 bases sitting between them. The germline CDR1 and CDR2 sequences are ENHRY and SYGVKD. The CDR3 loop reads CATRQDSSGRETQYF. In nucleotides, the CDR3 is TGTGCCACCCGCCAGGATTCGAGCGGTAGGGAGACCCAGTACTTC.

The CDR3 region is CASSSEWGTGYNEQFF. The CDR3 nucleotides read TGCGCCAGCAGCTCGGAGTGGGGGACAGGGTACAATGAGCAGTTCTTC. V gene TRBV5-1 combines with J gene TRBJ2-1; the match to TRBD1 covers 9 bases. J lost 4 bases, V lost 3 bases, and 8 bases had no gene match. The germline gives CDR1 SGHRS, CDR2 YFSETQ. This CDR3 comprises 16 residues.

The V call is TRBV6-5, the J call TRBJ2-2; D unresolved. The CDR3 contains 12 residues. CDR1 MNHEY and CDR2 SVGAGI come from the germline V gene. V was trimmed by 7 bases and J by 8 bases, leaving 11 bases between them. The CDR3 loop reads CASTMAAGELFF. DNA of the CDR3: TGTGCCAGCACCATGGCAGCGGGGGAGCTGTTTTTT.

This clone was seen repeatedly, ten times or more. The rearrangement uses TRBV27 and TRBJ2-1, with TRBD2 matching 13 bases. The V and J ends lost 1 base and 7 bases, in that order; junction bases with no gene match: 1. The CDR3 contains 15 residues. Per the germline V gene, CDR1 is MNHEY and CDR2 is SMNVEV (reference sequence). CDR3 nucleotides: TGTGCCAGCAGTTTATTGGGACTAGCGGGAAATGAGCAGTTCTTC. This sequence encodes CASSLLGLAGNEQFF.

This clone was counted between two and nine times. CDR3 in amino acids: CASHRGGVNQPQHF. The CDR3 DNA reads as TGTGCCAGTCATCGAGGAGGGGTCAATCAGCCCCAGCATTTT. V and J are TRBV28 and TRBJ1-5; TRBD1 is a possible D gene (5 bases). V lost 9 bases and J lost 3, with 15 bases in between. Germline V gives CDR1 MDHEN, CDR2 SYDVKM. This CDR3 comprises 14 residues.

The chain recombines TRBV6-5 with TRBJ1-3, with D possibly TRBD1 on 5 matching bases. Per the germline V gene, CDR1 is MNHEY and CDR2 is SVGAGI. This CDR3 is built from 13 residues. V was cut by 7 bases and J by 3 bases, with 10 bases left in between. CDR3 sequence reads: CASTGGSGNTIYF. In nucleotides, the CDR3 is TGTGCCAGCACCGGGGGTAGTGGAAACACCATATATTTT.

The chain has TRBV28 and TRBJ1-5, with 8 bases that match TRBD1. Looked up from germline, CDR1 is MDHEN and CDR2 is SYDVKM. This CDR3 is built from 14 residues. V gave up 6 bases and J gave up 1 base; unmatched junction bases: 2. The CDR3 spells CASSRTGSNQPQHF. CDR3 DNA sequence: TGTGCCAGCAGCAGGACAGGGAGCAATCAGCCCCAGCATTTT.

In DNA form, the CDR3 reads TGTGCCAGCAGTGAAGGCCAGGGTCATGGCTACACCTTC. Translated: CASSEGQGHGYTF. The chain uses TRBV6-1 and TRBJ1-2, with D tentatively TRBD1 (5 bases). Trimming took off 1 base at V and 6 bases at J, with 9 bases between the two ends. The germline CDR1 and CDR2 sequences are MNHNS and SASEGT. This CDR3 is 13 amino acids long.

The genes are TRBV27 and TRBJ1-2; no reliable D call. Germline V lookup: CDR1 MNHEY, CDR2 SMNVEV (reference sequence). V was shortened by 2 bases and J by 4 bases, with 11 bases between the two germline ends. This CDR3 comprises 14 residues. The CDR3 spells CASSLVAVGYGYTF. DNA of the CDR3: TGTGCCAGCAGTTTAGTGGCTGTTGGCTATGGCTACACCTTC.

The chain joins TRBV19 to TRBJ1-1; 9 positions match TRBD1. CDR3 size: 17 residues. V lost 6 bases to trimming and J lost 0 bases; unmatched junction nucleotides: 11. Germline lookup yields CDR1 LNHDA and CDR2 SQIVND (reference sequence). CDR3 bases: TGTGCCAGTAGCACGTGGACAGGGGAACGAATGAACACTGAAGCTTTCTTT. Encoded protein: CASSTWTGERMNTEAFF.

The chain is built from TRBV7-2 and TRBJ1-1; possible D gene TRBD1, 5 bases. The germline CDR1 and CDR2 sequences are SGHTA and FQGNSA. The CDR3 is 12 residues long. With 4 bases removed from V and 8 bases from J, the gap between germline ends came to 11 bases. In DNA, the CDR3 is TGTGCCAGCAGCTCCAGGGTGCGAGAAGCTTTCTTT. Its translation is CASSSRVREAFF.

This chain joins TRBV5-1 and TRBJ2-1, with D possibly TRBD2 on 6 matching bases. The CDR3 covers 16 residues. The germline V gene has CDR1 SGHRS and CDR2 YFSETQ. Trimming took 4 bases from V and 9 from J, leaving 23 bases between them. The DNA of the CDR3 is TGCGCCAGCAGCCCTGTGGGGAGGAACCTCGCGGGTGAGCAGTTCTTC. It encodes CASSPVGRNLAGEQFF.

The V call is TRBV6-4, the J call TRBJ2-1; TRBD2 matches 16 bases. The J segment lost 5 bases and the V segment lost 4 bases, leaving 5 bases of the junction unmatched. The CDR3 is 17 amino acids. CDR1 and CDR2 (germline): MRHNA, SNTAGT. The CDR3 coding sequence is TGTGCCAGCAGTGTCGGGACTAGCGGGAGGGAAAACAATGAGCAGTTCTTC. Protein: CASSVGTSGRENNEQFF.

The V gene is TRBV11-2, the J gene TRBJ1-4; D might be TRBD1 (5 bases). V lost 6 bases and J lost 8, with 22 bases in between. Germline CDR1 and CDR2: SGHAT and FQNNGV. The CDR3 sequence is 16 residues long. This CDR3 reads CASRYGRGRGNEKLFF. Here the CDR3 DNA reads TGTGCCAGCAGATATGGGAGGGGACGGGGGAACGAAAAACTGTTTTTT.

This chain uses TRBV11-3 with TRBJ2-7, with TRBD1 as a possible D gene (6 bases). The CDR3 runs to 14 residues. V lost 6 bases and J lost 4, with 16 bases in between. Germline assignment: CDR1 SGHNT and CDR2 YENEEA. CDR3 protein: CASSPLGTQYEQYF. The CDR3 region has the DNA TGTGCCAGCAGTCCCCTCGGGACACAATACGAGCAGTACTTC.